These 15 T cell receptor beta chains share one sample of origin, sequenced in a study of T cell changes during pregnancy in multiple sclerosis. Sequencing was performed with immunoSEQ multiplex PCR; in TCRdb, only in-frame clones are kept and a portion is missing. This sample has 75,000 to 95,000 clones; less than 95% occur once, and the top ten carry about 0.95%. Sequences were derived from peripheral blood, sampled before pregnancy. The receptors were gathered from a female donor with multiple sclerosis, enrolled in a pregnancy study.

This clone came up once. The chain is built from TRBV6-1 and TRBJ2-3; 9 bases line up with TRBD2. The CDR3 consists of 17 residues. Germline CDR1 reads MNHNS; CDR2 reads SASEGT. With V trimmed by 4 bases and J by 0 bases, 8 bases remained unmatched. CDR3 in amino acids: CASSVISGSSSTDTQYF. DNA for the CDR3: TGTGCCAGCAGTGTTATTAGCGGGAGCTCTAGCACAGATACGCAGTATTTT.

The J gene is TRBJ2-1, the V gene TRBV6-1; TRBD2 matches 10 bases. The germline V gene encodes CDR1 MNHNS and CDR2 SASEGT. V lost 7 bases to trimming and J lost 1 base; unmatched junction nucleotides: 4. The CDR3 runs to 15 residues. CDR3 amino acids: CASTWTSGSYNEQFF. Here the CDR3 DNA reads TGTGCCAGCACCTGGACTAGCGGTTCCTACAATGAGCAGTTCTTC.

This chain links TRBV29-1 with TRBJ1-1, with D perhaps TRBD1 (5 bases). Trimming took off 5 bases at V and 0 bases at J, with 13 bases between the two ends. Germline CDR1 SQVTM, CDR2 ANQGSEA. This CDR3 has 14 amino acids. The CDR3 spells CSVSGGGLNTEAFF. The CDR3, as DNA: TGCAGCGTTTCCGGGGGGGGTTTGAACACTGAAGCTTTCTTT.

The chain is built from TRBV7-2 and TRBJ2-3; D may be TRBD2 (5 bases). CDR3 size: 15 residues. Trimming shortened V by 3 bases and J by 5 bases, and 15 bases separated the two germline ends. Germline assignment: CDR1 SGHTA and CDR2 FQGNSA. In nucleotides, the CDR3 is TGTGCCAGCAGCTTTGACCGGGGTAAGGGAGATACGCAGTATTTT. This encodes CASSFDRGKGDTQYF.

The chain employs TRBV19 and TRBJ2-7; TRBD1 matches at 7 bases. After removal of 5 bases from V and 0 bases from J, the junction contained 4 bases not matched to a gene. Germline CDR1 LNHDA, CDR2 SQIVND (reference sequence). The CDR3 sequence is 14 residues long. CDR3 loop: CASSVRDSSYEQYF. The CDR3 DNA is TGTGCCAGTAGTGTCCGGGACAGCTCCTACGAGCAGTACTTC.

Of note for this clone: At one of its ends the junction is not consistent with the germline gene, which may arise from a read error. This chain connects TRBV27 to TRBJ1-1; 7 bases line up with TRBD1. The length of the CDR3 is 13 residues. Germline loops: CDR1 MNHEY, CDR2 SMNVEV (reference sequence). Here the CDR3 reads CASRIQGNSEAFF. In DNA form, the CDR3 reads TGTGCCAGCAGAATACAGGGGAACTCTGAAGCTTTCTTT.

The chain uses TRBV5-8 and TRBJ1-1, with D uncertain. Per the germline V gene, CDR1 is SGHTS and CDR2 is YDEGEE. With 0 bases removed from V and 2 bases from J, the gap between germline ends came to 11 bases. The CDR3 sequence is 15 residues long. The CDR3 nucleotides read TGTGCCAGCAGCTTGGGGATGGGAGACAACACTGAAGCTTTCTTT. This encodes CASSLGMGDNTEAFF.

The chain combines TRBV7-9 with TRBJ2-1, with D possibly matching TRBD2 (6 bases). The CDR3 loop spans 16 amino acids. Germline V lookup: CDR1 SEHNR, CDR2 FQNEAQ (reference sequence). V was cut by 5 bases and J by 4 bases, with 18 bases left in between. The CDR3 sequence is CASSPRQGAGYNEQFF. DNA of the CDR3: TGTGCCAGCAGCCCCCGCCAGGGTGCGGGATACAATGAGCAGTTCTTC.

CDR3 sequence reads: CASSPNARVSGNTIYF. The CDR3 DNA sequence: TGTGCCAGCAGCCCCAACGCCCGGGTCTCTGGAAACACCATATATTTT. This chain links TRBV9 with TRBJ1-3; no reliable D call. Deletions cut 4 bases from V and 0 bases from J, with 14 bases between. Germline CDR1 reads SGDLS; CDR2 reads YYNGEE. This CDR3 has 16 amino acids.

This clone turned up a few times. The chain has TRBV2 and TRBJ1-2, with 7 bases identical to TRBD1. V dropped 2 bases and J dropped 0; count of bases not matched to a gene: 9. Germline V gene lookup returns CDR1 SNHLY and CDR2 FYNNEI. The CDR3 spans 17 residues. CDR3 amino acids: CASSESYRGQPNYGYTF. The CDR3 coding sequence is TGTGCCAGCAGTGAATCCTACAGGGGCCAACCTAACTATGGCTACACCTTC.

The J gene is TRBJ1-4, the V gene TRBV4-3; 7 nucleotides line up with TRBD1. V lost 4 bases, J lost 8 bases, and 10 bases stayed unmatched. Germline V gene lookup returns CDR1 LGHNA and CDR2 YSLEER. This CDR3 is 15 amino acids long. In DNA form, the CDR3 reads TGCGCCAGCAGCCGCAACGGGCAGACAGGGGAAAAACTGTTTTTT. Translating gives CASSRNGQTGEKLFF.

This chain uses TRBV6-1 with TRBJ1-2, with a tentative D call TRBD1 (6 bases). Trimming stripped 2 bases from V and 3 bases from J, with 13 bases between. Germline-derived CDR1 and CDR2 are MNHNS and SASEGT. CDR3 length: 15 residues. The CDR3 nucleotides read TGTGCCAGCAGTGAATACAACAGGGTGGACTATGGCTACACCTTC. Translated, it gives CASSEYNRVDYGYTF.

The DNA for the CDR3 is TGTGCACCGGGCACAGGTCCCTCCTACAATGAGCAGTTCTTC. This gives the protein CAPGTGPSYNEQFF. The gene calls are TRBV7-9 and TRBJ2-1; a weak D match, TRBD1 (5 bases). The CDR3 totals 14 residues. The V gene's germline CDR1 is SEHNR and CDR2 FQNEAQ (reference sequence). Combining the CDR3 with reference TRBV7-9 and TRBJ2-1 gives the whole variable domain DTGVSQNPRHKITKRGQNVTFRCDPISEHNRLYWYRQTLGQGPEFLTYFQNEAQLEKSRLLSDRFSAERPKGSFSTLEIQRTEQGDSAMYLCAPGTGPSYNEQFFGPGTRLTVL.

V usage is TRBV7-8 and J usage is TRBJ1-3, with TRBD1 identical over 9 bases. Germline CDR1 SGHVS, CDR2 FQNEAQ. The CDR3 loop spans 18 amino acids. V shed 3 bases and J 1 base; nucleotides not matched to a gene: 10. CDR3 in DNA: TGTGCCAGCAGCTTGGGCCGGGACAGGGTAACTTCTGGAAACACCATATATTTT. This sequence encodes CASSLGRDRVTSGNTIYF. The whole variable domain, filled in from reference TRBV7-8 and TRBJ1-3, reads GAGVSQSPRYKVAKRGQDVALRCDPISGHVSLFWYQQALGQGPEFLTYFQNEAQLDKSGLPSDRFFAERPEGSVSTLKIQRTQQEDSAVYLCASSLGRDRVTSGNTIYFGEGSWLTVV.

The chain employs TRBV4-1 and TRBJ1-4, with no clear D. Germline assignment: CDR1 MGHRA and CDR2 YSYEKL. This CDR3 is 18 amino acids long. The V end was cut by 4 bases, the J end by 7 bases, with 25 bases between. CDR3 amino acids: CASSRNEREVLLREKLFF. DNA for the CDR3: TGCGCCAGCAGCCGAAATGAGAGGGAGGTGCTACTACGTGAAAAACTGTTTTTT.